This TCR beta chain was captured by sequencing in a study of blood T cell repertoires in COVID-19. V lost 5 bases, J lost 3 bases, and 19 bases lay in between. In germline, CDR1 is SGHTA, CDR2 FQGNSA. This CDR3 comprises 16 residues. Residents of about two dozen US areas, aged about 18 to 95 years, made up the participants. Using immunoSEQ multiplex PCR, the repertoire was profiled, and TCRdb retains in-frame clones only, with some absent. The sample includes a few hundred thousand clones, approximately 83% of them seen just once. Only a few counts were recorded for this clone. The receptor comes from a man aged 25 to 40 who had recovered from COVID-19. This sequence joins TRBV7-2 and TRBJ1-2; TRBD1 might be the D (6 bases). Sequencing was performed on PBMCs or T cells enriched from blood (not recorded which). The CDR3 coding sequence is TGTGCCAGCAGCACATCCAATCCCAGGGGTCACTATGGCTACACCTTC. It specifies CASSTSNPRGHYGYTF.